Included here is one T cell receptor (beta chain) sequence, with context. Its antigen is currently unknown. This sample was taken from a study of T cell responses to AZD1222 COVID-19 vaccine. TCRdb keeps only in-frame clones here, not all; method: immunoSEQ multiplex PCR. The repertoire consists of about 150,000 clones, with approximately 91% occurring once and the leading ten covering about 1.9%. In germline, CDR1 is SGHAT, CDR2 FQNNGV. V was pared by 4 bases and J by 0 bases, with 17 bases between. The CDR3 is made up of 17 amino acids. Study conclusions and caveats: Dominant CD4 TCR responses targeted spike regions 160-218 and 743-854. Females made up more of the donors, who were largely white British, and clonal diversity may have come out too low.

The starting material was peripheral blood, obtained 28 days after the second AZD1222 dose. The chain recombines TRBV11-2 with TRBJ2-3; no firm D call. The clonotype comes from an adult who received the AZD1222 COVID-19 vaccine. The CDR3: CASSSGPGLSSTDTQYF. CDR3 nucleotide sequence: TGTGCCAGCAGCTCCGGCCCCGGGCTTTCAAGCACAGATACGCAGTATTTT.